This T cell receptor (beta chain) was retrieved from a study of cytomegalovirus exposure and HLA in healthy donors. Findings and limits, study-wide: Rare TCR sequences predominated, though certain public TCRs were found in many donors. Previously analyzed data showed that most TCR beta V segments were productive at a frequency of about 87% or about 30%.

Germline V gene lookup returns CDR1 SNHLY and CDR2 FYNNEI. This CDR3 spans 12 amino acids. Trimming left V 4 bases short and J 4 bases short, with 8 bases between. Of note for this clone: The antigen is undetermined. Different DNA sequences within this sample yield the same CDR3.

The PCR contained 60 Vbeta and 13 Jbeta primers. Libraries were prepared by immunoSEQ multiplex PCR; TCRdb keeps only in-frame clonotypes and omits some of them. The profile shows more than 140,000 clones, 75% to 80% of them singletons. The sequenced sample consisted of PBMCs. The gene calls are TRBV2 and TRBJ2-7; the D gene is possibly TRBD1 (6 bases). The clonotype originates from a male donor in good health and CMV-seronegative. The CDR3 reads CASSGRGYEQYF. CDR3 in DNA: TGTGCCAGCAGTGGCAGGGGATACGAGCAGTACTTC.